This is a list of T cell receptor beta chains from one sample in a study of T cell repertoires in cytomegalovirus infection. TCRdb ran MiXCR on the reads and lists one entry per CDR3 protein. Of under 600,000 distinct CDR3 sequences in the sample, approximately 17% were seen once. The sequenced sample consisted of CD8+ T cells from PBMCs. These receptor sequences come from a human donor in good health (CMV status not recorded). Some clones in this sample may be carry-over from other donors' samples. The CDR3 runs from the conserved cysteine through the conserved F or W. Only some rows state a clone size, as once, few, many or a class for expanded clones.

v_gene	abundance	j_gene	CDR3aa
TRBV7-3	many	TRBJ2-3	CASSLTGQGDTQYF
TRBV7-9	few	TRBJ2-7	CASSSKREGHYEQYF
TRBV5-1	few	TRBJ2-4	CASSHETGGRGKNIQYF
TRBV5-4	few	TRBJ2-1	CASSLDRFPAHEQFF
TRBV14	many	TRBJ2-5	CASSQGTSELGWTQYF
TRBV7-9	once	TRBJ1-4	CASSSWTANEKLFF
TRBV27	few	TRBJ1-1	CASSSDRVALVNTEAFF
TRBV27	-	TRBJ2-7	CASKGTEAEGQYF
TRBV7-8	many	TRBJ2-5	CASSSRVGWGETQYF
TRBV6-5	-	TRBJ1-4	CASSTGGDEKLFF
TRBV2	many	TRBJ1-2	CASSDKGVSTVLFDGYTF
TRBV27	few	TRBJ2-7	CASRPLAGKISRYEQYF
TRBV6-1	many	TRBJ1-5	CASMVLNQPQHF
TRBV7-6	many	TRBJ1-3	CASSSRPGFGNTIYF
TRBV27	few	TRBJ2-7	CASRKTAYEQYF
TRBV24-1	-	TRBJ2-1	CATSDSLVRWDNEQFF
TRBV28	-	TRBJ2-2	CASSSPSGSSTGELFF
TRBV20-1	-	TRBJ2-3	CSARTSSTQTSTDTQYF
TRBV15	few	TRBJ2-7	CATSFRQGPYEQYF
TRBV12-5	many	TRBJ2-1	CASASPGPRLVNEQFF
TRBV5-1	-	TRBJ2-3	CASLEASTDTQYF
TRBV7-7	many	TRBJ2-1	CASSPYLAGGPRYNEQFF